The rows below give T cell receptor beta chains drawn from one sample of a study of CD8 T cells in Susac syndrome. TCRdb reprocessed the immunoSEQ multiplex PCR reads with MiXCR, giving one entry per CDR3 protein. The sample yields 180,000 or so distinct CDR3 sequences, just under 95% seen once. Sequencing was done on a sample of CD4+ T cells from PBMCs. The receptors here all came from a human donor in good health. CDR3s include the opening cysteine and the closing phenylalanine or tryptophan. A D gene is named only where the DNA matches it firmly. A clone size is listed for some rows: how often the clone was seen (once, few, many), or a class if it is expanded.

j_call | d_call | clone_size | v_call | cdr3_aa | cdr3_nt
TRBJ2-2 | TRBD2 | NA | TRBV6-5 | CASRGTSGGTGELFF | TGTGCCAGCAGAGGGACTAGCGGGGGCACCGGGGAGCTGTTTTTT
TRBJ2-1 | TRBD1 | NA | TRBV29-1 | CSLRTGGKNEQFF | TGCAGCCTTAGGACAGGGGGCAAGAATGAGCAGTTCTTC
TRBJ1-5 | NA | NA | TRBV6-2/TRBV6-3 | CASSSFNQPQHF | TGTGCCAGCAGTTCATTCAATCAGCCCCAGCATTTT
TRBJ1-2 | TRBD1 | NA | TRBV5-1 | CASSSYRQGSGVVGYTF | TGCGCCAGCAGCTCATACCGACAGGGAAGCGGCGTGGTGGGCTACACCTTC
TRBJ2-3 | NA | NA | TRBV5-1 | CASTSLQGGSDTQYF | TGCGCCAGCACCAGTCTTCAGGGGGGATCAGATACGCAGTATTTT
TRBJ2-7 | NA | few | TRBV23-1 | CASSPRFYEQYF | TGCGCCAGCAGTCCGCGGTTCTACGAGCAGTACTTC
TRBJ1-2 | TRBD1 | NA | TRBV12-3/TRBV12-4 | CASSAGQKGGYTF | TGTGCCAGCAGCGCGGGACAGAAGGGTGGCTACACCTTC
TRBJ1-6 | TRBD1 | NA | TRBV30 | CAWSRTGGGSPLHF | TGTGCCTGGAGTAGGACAGGGGGGGGTTCACCCCTCCACTTT
TRBJ1-2 | TRBD1 | NA | TRBV6-5 | CASSYIRTGGGYGYTF | TGTGCCAGCAGCTATATAAGGACAGGGGGTGGCTATGGCTACACCTTC
TRBJ2-7 | NA | NA | TRBV24-1 | CATSDPPSYEQYF | TGTGCCACCAGTGATCCCCCCAGCTACGAGCAGTACTTC
TRBJ1-2 | NA | NA | TRBV20-1 | CSAEDKGGYGYTF | TGCAGTGCTGAGGACAAGGGGGGCTATGGCTACACCTTC
TRBJ1-1 | NA | NA | TRBV20-1 | CSARAPQEGNTEAFF | TGCAGTGCTAGAGCGCCCCAGGAAGGGAACACTGAAGCTTTCTTT
TRBJ2-2 | NA | NA | TRBV20-1 | CSARGPRTGELFF | TGCAGTGCTAGAGGCCCGCGGACCGGGGAGCTGTTTTTT
TRBJ2-5 | TRBD1 | once | TRBV9 | CASSVRPTGGRETQYF | TGTGCCAGCAGCGTTCGCCCGACAGGGGGCAGGGAGACCCAGTACTTC
TRBJ1-1 | NA | once | TRBV24-1 | CATSDPIRKNTEAFF | TGTGCCACCAGTGACCCCATCCGAAAGAACACTGAAGCTTTCTTT
TRBJ2-1 | TRBD2 | NA | TRBV12-3/TRBV12-4 | CASSVAGGTYNEQFF | TGTGCCAGCAGTGTAGCGGGGGGGACCTACAATGAGCAGTTCTTC
TRBJ2-7 | TRBD1 | NA | TRBV13 | CASSSDRDRGIYEQYF | TGTGCCAGCAGCTCAGACCGGGACAGGGGGATCTACGAGCAGTACTTC
TRBJ1-5 | NA | NA | TRBV3-1 | CASSQGVRPQHF | TGTGCCAGCAGCCAAGGAGTGCGGCCCCAGCATTTT
TRBJ1-3 | NA | NA | TRBV6-2/TRBV6-3 | CASTDSHSSGNTIYF | TGTGCCAGCACCGACTCGCATAGCTCTGGAAACACCATATATTTT
TRBJ1-5 | TRBD1 | NA | TRBV2 | CASTRDRGQPQHF | TGTGCCAGCACCAGGGACAGGGGTCAGCCCCAGCATTTT
TRBJ2-5 | NA | NA | TRBV6-6 | CASSRTAFQETQYF | TGTGCCAGCAGCCGGACAGCTTTCCAAGAGACCCAGTACTTC
TRBJ2-7 | TRBD2 | NA | TRBV7-9 | CASSSRGGGGEQYF | TGTGCCAGCAGCTCACGGGGGGGAGGCGGCGAGCAGTACTTC